Listed below are T cell receptor beta chains from one sample, sequenced in a study of T-cell memory formation after mild COVID-19. Each CDR3 protein is one row after TCRdb ran MiXCR on the 5' RACE reads. The data show hundreds of thousands of distinct CDR3 sequences, 20% to 25% seen once. The specimen was PBMCs or a T cell subset sorted from them (not recorded which). Receptor source: an adult woman who had mild COVID-19 (a few samples of this study predate the infection). Cell type and time point are not known. Each CDR3 is given with its conserved first and last residue. Fields, in order: clone size, J gene, D gene, V gene, CDR3 DNA, CDR3 protein. D genes are given only for firm matches. Only part of the rows carry a size: once, few, many, or a class if the clone is expanded.

NA | TRBJ2-7 | TRBD1 | TRBV7-9 | TGTGCCAGCAGCTTAGCCTCGACAGGGGGCAAGGGCTACGAGCAGTACTTC | CASSLASTGGKGYEQYF
NA | TRBJ1-5 | TRBD1 | TRBV3-1 | TGTGCCAGCAGCGGAGCCAGGGGGAATCAGCCCCAGCATTTT | CASSGARGNQPQHF
few | TRBJ2-1 | NA | TRBV12-3/TRBV12-4 | TGTGCCAGCAGTTTAGAGAGGAACAATGAGCAGTTCTTC | CASSLERNNEQFF
few | TRBJ2-5 | NA | TRBV7-3 | TGTGCCAGCAGCCCAACAGGTTTTGAGACCCAGTACTTC | CASSPTGFETQYF
NA | TRBJ1-1 | NA | TRBV12-3/TRBV12-4 | TGTGCCAGCAGTTTCTTAGGCAGGAACACTGAAGCTTTCTTT | CASSFLGRNTEAFF
NA | TRBJ1-2 | NA | TRBV6-5 | TGTGCCAGCAGGAACAGGGATGGCTACACCTTC | CASRNRDGYTF
few | TRBJ2-5 | TRBD1 | TRBV5-5 | TGTGCCAGCAGCCTAACAGGGGAGCAAGAGACCCAGTACTTC | CASSLTGEQETQYF
NA | TRBJ2-7 | TRBD2 | TRBV7-9 | TGTGCCAGCAGCTTGACGCAGCGGGGCCCCTACGAGCAGTACTTC | CASSLTQRGPYEQYF
few | TRBJ1-1 | NA | TRBV7-8 | TGTGCCAGCAGCTTAAGTCACCCGGGGTTGAACACTGAAGCTTTCTTT | CASSLSHPGLNTEAFF
NA | TRBJ2-3 | TRBD1 | TRBV5-1 | TGCGCCAGCAGTGAACAGGGGGCGGGAGATACGCAGTATTTT | CASSEQGAGDTQYF
NA | TRBJ2-5 | NA | TRBV6-1 | TGTGCCAGCAGTAGGGCAGGCATATACCAAGAGACCCAGTACTTC | CASSRAGIYQETQYF
NA | TRBJ2-2 | NA | TRBV5-1 | TGCGCCAGCAGCTTGGTCGCCTCCGGGGAGCTGTTTTTT | CASSLVASGELFF
NA | TRBJ1-5 | TRBD1 | TRBV3-1 | TGTGCCAGCAGCCACAGTTACAGGGGGCATCAGCCCCAGCATTTT | CASSHSYRGHQPQHF
NA | TRBJ1-3 | NA | TRBV5-1 | TGCGCCAGCAGTTCCGACGGCTCCCACTCTGGAAACACCATATATTTT | CASSSDGSHSGNTIYF
few | TRBJ1-2 | NA | TRBV12-3/TRBV12-4 | TGTGCCAGCAGTCTCCCCAGGGGCGGCTACACCTTC | CASSLPRGGYTF
few | TRBJ1-2 | NA | TRBV5-1 | TGCGCCAGCAGCTTGGCACGCGGGGCTGAAGGCTACACCTTC | CASSLARGAEGYTF
NA | TRBJ2-1 | TRBD2 | TRBV7-2 | TGTGCCAGCAGCTTGCTAGCGGGGGGGCCTCAGTTCTTC | CASSLLAGGPQFF
few | TRBJ2-7 | NA | TRBV28 | TGTGCCAGCAGGGAGGAGGGACAGCGTTCCTACGAGCAGTACTTC | CASREEGQRSYEQYF
few | TRBJ2-3 | NA | TRBV7-2 | TGTGCCAGCAGCTTAGCGGGGGGGGCCGCAGATACGCAGTATTTT | CASSLAGGAADTQYF
few | TRBJ1-4 | NA | TRBV24-1 | TGTGCCACCAGTGACCCGGGAAGGGCAAATGAAAAACTGTTTTTT | CATSDPGRANEKLFF
NA | TRBJ1-1 | NA | TRBV20-1 | TGCAGTGCTAGAGATTGGGGGACGGCCGGGGACACTGAAGCTTTCTTT | CSARDWGTAGDTEAFF
few | TRBJ1-1 | NA | TRBV29-1 | TGCCCCTTGCCGGCGGCCAGCCGGGAAGGCACTGAAGCTTTCTTT | CPLPAASREGTEAFF
few | TRBJ1-1 | NA | TRBV7-3 | TGTGCCAGCAGCCGGGACGCGAACACTGAAGCTTTCTTT | CASSRDANTEAFF
few | TRBJ1-1 | NA | TRBV12-3/TRBV12-4 | TGTGCCAGCAGCCACCGACGGTCGTTAAACACTGAAGCTTTCTTT | CASSHRRSLNTEAFF
few | TRBJ1-3 | NA | TRBV6-6 | TGTGCCAGTCAACCAGGGGATAGTGGAAACACCATATATTTT | CASQPGDSGNTIYF
NA | TRBJ2-2 | NA | TRBV11-3 | TGTGCCAGCAGTAGAAGTGGACAGTTCACCGGGGAGCTGTTTTTT | CASSRSGQFTGELFF
NA | TRBJ2-3 | TRBD2 | TRBV11-2 | TGTGCCAGCAGAACAGAGCGGGGGTTATACACAGATACGCAGTATTTT | CASRTERGLYTDTQYF
NA | TRBJ1-2 | TRBD1 | TRBV5-1 | TGCGCCAGCAGCTCCGACAGGGGGCACGGCTATGGCTACACCTTC | CASSSDRGHGYGYTF
few | TRBJ1-2 | TRBD1 | TRBV5-1 | TGCGCCAGCACTCCGGGACAGCCTACTAACTATGGCTACACCTTC | CASTPGQPTNYGYTF
NA | TRBJ2-7 | NA | TRBV28 | TGTGCCAGTACTCCTCTGGCGGCAGGGGCCAACTACGAGCAGTACTTC | CASTPLAAGANYEQYF
few | TRBJ2-7 | TRBD2 | TRBV7-9 | TGTGCCAGCAGCCCCCCCGGGACTAGCGCCTACGAGCAGTACTTC | CASSPPGTSAYEQYF
few | TRBJ2-3 | NA | TRBV7-6 | TGTGCCAGCAGCTTAATGCTAGACCCAGGCACAGATACGCAGTATTTT | CASSLMLDPGTDTQYF
NA | TRBJ2-3 | NA | TRBV6-5 | TGTGCCAGCACCATGGGAGGCACAGATACGCAGTATTTT | CASTMGGTDTQYF
NA | TRBJ2-7 | NA | TRBV18 | TGTGCCAGCTCACCACCGCCAGGTCGGGACGAGCAGTACTTC | CASSPPPGRDEQYF
NA | TRBJ2-7 | TRBD1 | TRBV6-1 | TGTGCCAGCAGTCAGGACAGGGTCTCCTACGAGCAGTACTTC | CASSQDRVSYEQYF
NA | TRBJ1-3 | NA | TRBV10-3 | TGTGCCATCAGAACGGACAGCTCTGGAAACACCATATATTTT | CAIRTDSSGNTIYF
NA | TRBJ1-4 | TRBD1 | TRBV5-1 | TGCGCCAGCAGCTCCAGTCCCGGGACAGGGGGCGAAAGTGAAAAACTGTTTTTT | CASSSSPGTGGESEKLFF
few | TRBJ2-1 | NA | TRBV7-9 | TGTGCCAGCAGCTTAGTGAGCCCCTGGGAGTTCTTC | CASSLVSPWEFF
NA | TRBJ2-5 | NA | TRBV7-6 | TGTGCCAGCAGCTTAGAATCCGGTGGGAGAGGGGAGACCCAGTACTTC | CASSLESGGRGETQYF